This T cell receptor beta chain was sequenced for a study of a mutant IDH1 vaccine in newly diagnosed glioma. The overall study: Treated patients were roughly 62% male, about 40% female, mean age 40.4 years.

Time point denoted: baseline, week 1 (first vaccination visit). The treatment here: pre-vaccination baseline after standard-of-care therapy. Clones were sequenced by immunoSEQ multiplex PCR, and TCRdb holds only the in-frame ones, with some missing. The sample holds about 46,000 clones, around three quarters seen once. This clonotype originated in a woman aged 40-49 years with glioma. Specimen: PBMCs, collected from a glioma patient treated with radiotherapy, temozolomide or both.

CDR3 loop: CASSFTGARNQPQHF. CDR3 nucleotides: TGTGCCAGCAGCTTTACAGGGGCCCGCAATCAGCCCCAGCATTTT. This chain uses TRBV5-5 with TRBJ1-5; TRBD1 matches 7 bases. The CDR3 covers 15 residues. The V and J ends lost 2 bases and 2 bases, in that order; junction bases with no gene match: 4. Germline V CDR1 and CDR2: SGHKS, YYEKEE (reference sequence). Full variable domain (remainder filled in from reference TRBV5-5 and TRBJ1-5): DAGVTQSPTHLIKTRGQQVTLRCSPISGHKSVSWYQQVLGQGPQFIFQYYEKEERGRGNFPDRFSARQFPNYSSELNVNALLLGDSALYLCASSFTGARNQPQHFGDGTRLSIL.